The following is a T cell receptor beta chain sequence with its context. This record belongs to a study of shared clonotypes between healthy human individuals. The J segment lost 5 bases and the V segment lost 4 bases, leaving 4 bases of the junction unmatched. Per germline, CDR1 SNHLY and CDR2 FYNNEI. CDR3 length: 14 amino acids. Sequencing was performed with immunoSEQ multiplex PCR; in TCRdb, only in-frame clones are kept and a portion is missing. Of some 450,000 clones listed, 75% to 80% are singletons. Source material: PBMCs. The clonotype comes from a woman between 40 and 55 years old in good health. Some clones in this sample may be carry-over from other donors' samples. J is TRBJ2-1 and V is TRBV2, with 8 bases aligning to TRBD2. The CDR3: CASSAGRVHNEQFF. CDR3 DNA sequence: TGTGCCAGCAGTGCCGGGAGGGTTCACAATGAGCAGTTCTTC.